The clone carrying this T cell receptor (beta chain) has more than one count but fewer than ten. Sequenced by immunoSEQ multiplex PCR; TCRdb stores in-frame clones only, minus some. The sample lists over a million clones, about 74% seen once, with about 1.5% in the top ten. This sample was taken from a study of shared clonotypes between healthy human individuals. V was clipped by 0 bases and J by 5 bases, with 13 bases between them. Germline CDR1 GTSNPN, CDR2 SVGIG (reference sequence). The CDR3 loop spans 14 amino acids. HIV-negative, healthy adults without recent acute infections or vaccinations were the donors.

The sample comprised memory CD4+ T cells sorted from blood. Subset given: CD45RA-negative fraction. This TCR derives from a man aged 18 to 35 in good health. This sequence joins TRBV30 and TRBJ2-5; D is unclear. CDR3 loop: CAWSVLTQTETQYF. The CDR3 DNA is TGTGCCTGGAGTGTACTGACCCAGACGGAGACCCAGTACTTC.